The source of this T cell receptor beta chain is a study of T cell repertoires in cytomegalovirus infection. The wider study: An indication of both CMV infection and matching HLA type came from public TCR beta signatures.

Study outcomes and limitations: HLA-C-restricted CMV clonotypes gave the most frequent clonotype in two of eight donors.

The CDR3 is made up of 16 amino acids. Germline V gene lookup returns CDR1 MGHRA and CDR2 YSYEKL. The ends were cut back, 1 base at V and 6 bases at J, with 16 bases in the middle. TCRdb processed the reads anew with MiXCR; each CDR3 protein has one entry. The sample shows around 71,000 distinct CDR3 sequences, approximately 40% of them seen only once. Turning to this clonotype: Its cognate antigen is unknown.

This chain connects TRBV4-1 to TRBJ2-1; the D call may be TRBD1 or TRBD2 (5 bases each). Sequences were derived from CD8+ T cells from cultured PBMCs, sampled from culture after CMV antigen stimulation. The sequence was collected from a human donor in good health (CMV status not recorded). Some clones in this sample may be carry-over from other donors' samples. In DNA, the CDR3 is TGCGCCAGCAGCCAAGCCGGGGCAGGACCTGGCAATGAGCAGTTCTTC. Its translation is CASSQAGAGPGNEQFF.